Included here is one TCR beta chain sequence, with context. Its target is unknown. The junction shows a germline mismatch at one end, possibly a read error. This sample was included in a study of T cell responses to AZD1222 COVID-19 vaccine. This CDR3 contains 15 residues. Germline V gene lookup returns CDR1 MNHEY and CDR2 SVGAGI. The assay was immunoSEQ multiplex PCR, and TCRdb's table has in-frame clones only and misses some. This table has around 65,000 clones, 75% to 90% appearing once. Study-wide results and limits: Clonal diversity may have been underestimated in mostly white British donors. Baseline seropositivity characterized only six or seven AZD1222 recipients.

Pooled samples include second doses given at about 4 or 12 weeks. This sample comprised peripheral blood, obtained 28 days after the second AZD1222 dose. The V gene is TRBV6-5, the J gene TRBJ1-6; 8 positions agree with TRBD1. The origin of this receptor is an adult who received the AZD1222 COVID-19 vaccine. This chain's CDR3 is CASSDSQGANSPLHF. The CDR3, as DNA: TGTGCCAGCAGTGACTCCCAGGGGGCTAACTCACCCCTCCACTTT.